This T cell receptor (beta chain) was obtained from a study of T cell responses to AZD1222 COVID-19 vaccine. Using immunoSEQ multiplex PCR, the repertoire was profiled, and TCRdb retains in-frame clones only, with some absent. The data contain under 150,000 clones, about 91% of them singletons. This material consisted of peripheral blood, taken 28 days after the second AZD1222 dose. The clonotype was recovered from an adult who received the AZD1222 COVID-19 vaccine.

The CDR3 loop reads CASSPGTSGGRGETQYF. The CDR3 nucleotides are TGTGCCAGCAGCCCCGGGACTAGCGGGGGGAGGGGAGAGACCCAGTACTTC. The chain uses TRBV9 and TRBJ2-5; 15 positions agree with TRBD2. The junction had 8 bases not matched to a gene; V was cut back by 4 bases and J by 4 bases. Germline CDR1 reads SGDLS; CDR2 reads YYNGEE. The CDR3 totals 17 residues. Full variable domain (missing parts from reference TRBV9 and TRBJ2-5): DSGVTQTPKHLITATGQRVTLRCSPRSGDLSVYWYQQSLDQGLQFLIQYYNGEERAKGNILERFSAQQFPDLHSELNLSSLELGDSALYFCASSPGTSGGRGETQYFGPGTRLLVL.